These 27 T cell receptor beta chains were all obtained from the same sample, sequenced in a study of glioma-infiltrating T cells. The iRepertoire nested amplicon-rescue multiplex PCR amplified TCR alpha and beta CDR3s from RNA. TCRdb ran MiXCR on the multiplex PCR reads and lists one entry per CDR3 protein. The table includes over 120,000 distinct CDR3 sequences, roughly two fifths detected once. The sample taken for sequencing was glioma tissue, nonneoplastic brain tissue, or PBMCs (not recorded which). Source of these receptors: a human donor with low-grade glioma or glioblastoma, undergoing nonglioma brain surgery, or in good health (not recorded which).

This clonotype was seen at least ten times. The genes are TRBV20-1 and TRBJ2-7, with 10 positions matching TRBD2. The CDR3 consists of 13 residues. CDR1 and CDR2 from the germline V gene are DFQATT and SNEGSKA (reference sequence). J was trimmed by 3 bases and V by 6 bases; bases with no gene match: 5. CDR3: CSALSGRGYEQYF. CDR3 in DNA: TGCAGTGCCCTGAGCGGGAGGGGCTACGAGCAGTACTTC.

This clonotype was recorded at least ten times. The chain combines TRBV20-1 with TRBJ1-2, with TRBD1 identical over 8 bases. Germline V lookup: CDR1 DFQATT, CDR2 SNEGSKA (reference sequence). The CDR3 spans 14 residues. V shed 5 bases, J shed 0 bases, and the junction held 5 bases outside the gene matches. CDR3 nucleotide sequence: TGCAGTGCTGATCCGGGACAGGCTAACTATGGCTACACCTTC. Amino acid sequence: CSADPGQANYGYTF.

The chain recombines TRBV20-1 with TRBJ1-6; 9 positions agree with TRBD1. V lost 4 bases to trimming and J lost 10 bases; unmatched junction nucleotides: 8. Germline V gene data show CDR1 as DFQATT and CDR2 as SNEGSKA (reference sequence). There are 14 residues in the CDR3. The CDR3 spells CSATPGQGESPLHF. The CDR3 coding sequence is TGCAGTGCTACTCCGGGACAGGGAGAATCACCCCTCCACTTT.

The rearrangement links TRBV27 to TRBJ2-5; D might be TRBD1 (6 bases). Germline lookup yields CDR1 MNHEY and CDR2 SMNVEV (reference sequence). The CDR3 totals 13 residues. V was shortened by 8 bases and J by 2 bases, with 12 bases between the two germline ends. The CDR3 is CASVRGNQETQYF. For the CDR3, the DNA is TGTGCCAGCGTTAGGGGGAATCAAGAGACCCAGTACTTC.

The sample holds a few counts of this clonotype. This chain joins TRBV12-3 or TRBV12-4 and TRBJ2-1; a weak D match, TRBD2 (6 bases). V gave up 1 base and J gave up 5 bases, with 9 bases separating them. CDR3 length: 14 amino acids. The CDR3, as DNA: TGTGCCAGCAGTTTAGTTTCGGGGGACAATGAGCAGTTCTTC. Amino acid sequence: CASSLVSGDNEQFF.

This clonotype was recorded at least ten times. The rearrangement links TRBV15 to TRBJ1-4, with TRBD1 as a possible D gene (5 bases). CDR1 LNHNV and CDR2 YYDKDF come from the germline V gene (reference sequence). This CDR3 spans 14 amino acids. V lost 4 bases and J lost 6, with 12 bases in between. The CDR3 DNA follows: TGTGCCACCAGCAAACGGGGGACCGATGAAAAACTGTTTTTT. It is translated as CATSKRGTDEKLFF.

This chain uses TRBV15 with TRBJ2-1; 13 bases are shared with TRBD2. V trimming: 0 bases; J trimming: 6 bases; junction bases outside the gene matches: 8. Germline-derived CDR1 and CDR2 are LNHNV and YYDKDF (reference sequence). This CDR3 region has 18 residues. CDR3 in DNA: TGTGCCACCAGCAGAGATGCGTTAGGACTAGCGGGAGTCAATGAGCAGTTCTTC. It translates to CATSRDALGLAGVNEQFF.

The table lists this clonotype with a few counts. The chain uses TRBV20-1 and TRBJ2-7; 12 nucleotides line up with TRBD2. Losses at the gene ends were 0 bases for V and 2 bases for J; bases not matched to a gene: 5. CDR3 length equals 16 residues. Germline lookup yields CDR1 DFQATT and CDR2 SNEGSKA (reference sequence). The CDR3 DNA sequence: TGCAGTGCTAGAGATCGGTCTAGCGGGAGGGCCTACGAGCAGTACTTC. Encoded protein: CSARDRSSGRAYEQYF.

This clonotype was observed once. The chain has TRBV6-4 and TRBJ1-5; D remains unclear. The CDR3 has 14 amino acids. CDR1 is MRHNA and CDR2 is SNTAGT in the germline V gene. Trimming took 5 bases from V and 0 from J, leaving 8 bases between them. CDR3 sequence (DNA): TGTGCCAGCAGTACAGAGACTAGCAATCAGCCCCAGCATTTT. It codes for CASSTETSNQPQHF.

As regards this clonotype: A clone one base away is much larger, so this may be a read error. The chain carries TRBV2 and TRBJ1-1; D remains ambiguous. V was clipped by 8 bases and J by 8 bases, with 9 bases between them. Per the germline V gene, CDR1 is SNHLY and CDR2 is FYNNEI. The CDR3 totals 10 residues. The CDR3 bases are TGTGCCAGCGTAGAGGCAGAAGCTTTCTTT. Residues: CASVEAEAFF.

The chain carries TRBV7-2 and TRBJ2-2; possibly TRBD1 or TRBD2 for D (6 bases each). The germline V gene encodes CDR1 SGHTA and CDR2 FQGNSA. The CDR3 sequence is 13 residues long. Trimming removed 3 bases at V and 6 bases at J, with 8 bases between. The CDR3 spells CASSLGGAGELFF. The CDR3 DNA reads TGTGCCAGCAGCTTGGGGGGCGCCGGGGAGCTGTTTTTT.

In regard to this clonotype: Since a much larger clone is just one base distant, this may be a read error. This sequence joins TRBV7-2 and TRBJ2-3; tentative D call: TRBD1 (5 bases). From germline, CDR1 is SGHTA and CDR2 FQGNSA. This CDR3 has 15 residues. V dropped 3 bases and J dropped 1 base, with 11 bases sitting between them. Here the CDR3 reads CTSSFEQVGTDTQYF. The CDR3 nucleotides are TGTACCAGCAGCTTCGAACAGGTGGGCACAGATACGCAGTATTTT.

The chain uses TRBV30 and TRBJ1-1; D uncertain. The germline CDR1 and CDR2 sequences are GTSNPN and SVGIG (reference sequence). The CDR3 has 13 amino acids. The ends were cut back, 3 bases at V and 5 bases at J, with 13 bases in the middle. The CDR3 here is CAWRPKGWTEAFF. CDR3 nucleotide sequence: TGTGCCTGGAGGCCTAAGGGATGGACTGAAGCTTTCTTT.

This clonotype was picked up many times. This chain joins TRBV27 and TRBJ1-1; D remains ambiguous. Germline loops: CDR1 MNHEY, CDR2 SMNVEV (reference sequence). The CDR3 sequence is 13 residues long. The V end lost 6 bases, the J end lost 0 bases, and 8 bases lay between the germline ends. The CDR3 region is CASRGLMNTEAFF. In DNA, the CDR3 is TGTGCCAGCAGGGGTCTTATGAACACTGAAGCTTTCTTT.

CDR3 protein: CSAQGQGNEQYF. In nucleotides, the CDR3 is TGCAGTGCCCAGGGACAGGGGAACGAGCAGTACTTC. V usage is TRBV20-1 and J usage is TRBJ2-7; 10 bases line up with TRBD1. J lost 5 bases, V lost 6 bases, and 4 bases had no gene match. Germline CDR1 and CDR2: DFQATT and SNEGSKA (reference sequence). This CDR3 is 12 amino acids long.

Comments on this clonotype: Sequence at one end of the junction differs from germline and may be a read error. The chain uses TRBV6-2 or TRBV6-3 and TRBJ2-3; 9 bases map to TRBD2. The germline CDR1 and CDR2 sequences are MNHEY and SVGEGT. The CDR3 has 13 amino acids. For the CDR3, the DNA is TGTGCCACCAAAGCGGGAGGCCCAGATATGCAGTATTTT. Translating it yields CATKAGGPDMQYF.

This clonotype was counted a few times. The CDR3 nucleotides read TGTGCCAGCAGGCCACAGGGGTATCAAGAGACCCAGTACTTC. The encoded protein is CASRPQGYQETQYF. The genes are TRBV6-1 and TRBJ2-5; 7 positions agree with TRBD1. Germline V gene sequence: CDR1 MNHNS, CDR2 SASEGT. The CDR3 length is 14 residues. V lost 6 bases, J lost 2 bases, and 6 bases stayed unmatched.

V and J are TRBV10-3 and TRBJ2-3; D call uncertain. Germline V gene sequence: CDR1 ENHRY, CDR2 SYGVKD. V dropped 3 bases and J dropped 5 bases, with 6 bases sitting between them. The CDR3 is made up of 12 amino acids. This CDR3 is CAISETGDTQYF. The CDR3 bases are TGTGCCATCAGTGAAACTGGAGATACGCAGTATTTT.

The sample holds a few counts of this clonotype. The CDR3 sequence is CSARDGKGTGQFF. The CDR3 coding sequence is TGCAGTGCTAGAGATGGAAAGGGGACAGGGCAGTTCTTC. The chain is built from TRBV20-1 and TRBJ2-1; the match to TRBD1 covers 8 bases. With V trimmed by 0 bases and J by 12 bases, 7 bases remained unmatched. Germline loops: CDR1 DFQATT, CDR2 SNEGSKA (reference sequence). This CDR3 comprises 13 residues.

This rearrangement joins TRBV27 to TRBJ2-1; D unclear. Germline-derived CDR1 and CDR2 are MNHEY and SMNVEV (reference sequence). The CDR3 covers 16 residues. V was trimmed by 6 bases and J by 6 bases, leaving 21 bases between them. The CDR3 DNA sequence: TGTGCCAGCAGAATGAGCCTTGTGGGTAGCCCCAATGAGCAGTTCTTC. Protein sequence: CASRMSLVGSPNEQFF.

This clonotype was counted only a few times. The chain joins TRBV18 to TRBJ2-3; D not resolved. Deletions cut 0 bases from V and 6 bases from J, with 4 bases between. The CDR3 is 12 residues long. Germline-derived CDR1 and CDR2 are KGHSH and LQKENI. CDR3 DNA: TGTGCCAGCTCACCACCATCCGATACGCAGTATTTT. It encodes CASSPPSDTQYF.

This clonotype was seen more than once but under ten times. The chain carries TRBV10-3 and TRBJ1-1; no reliable D call. The CDR3 loop spans 11 amino acids. Germline lookup yields CDR1 ENHRY and CDR2 SYGVKD. V lost 3 bases and J 11 bases, leaving 10 bases between the germline ends. The CDR3 loop is CAISDGLWAFF. CDR3 in DNA: TGTGCCATCAGTGACGGGCTGTGGGCTTTCTTT.

In regard to this clonotype: This may stem from a read error, because a much larger clone lies one nucleotide away. V usage is TRBV3-1 and J usage is TRBJ2-1; possibly TRBD1 or TRBD2 for D (5 bases each). CDR1 is LGHDT, CDR2 YNNKEL, per germline (reference sequence). This CDR3 is built from 13 residues. The CDR3 loop reads CAISQEGNNEQFF. The CDR3 DNA reads as TGTGCCATCAGCCAAGAGGGGAACAATGAGCAGTTCTTC.

This clonotype was seen many times. The V call is TRBV4-1, the J call TRBJ2-7; possibly TRBD2 for D (7 bases). CDR3 length: 14 amino acids. Trimming removed 4 bases from V and 4 bases from J, with 14 bases in between. CDR1 and CDR2 (germline): MGHRA, YSYEKL. CDR3 sequence reads: CASSRGGAGYEQYF. DNA for the CDR3: TGCGCCAGCAGCCGGGGGGGGGCTGGGTACGAGCAGTACTTC.

This clonotype has a handful of counts. The rearrangement joins TRBV3-1 to TRBJ2-1; D gene uncertain. The germline CDR1 and CDR2 sequences are LGHDT and YNNKEL (reference sequence). This CDR3 spans 12 amino acids. Trimming took off 1 base at V and 7 bases at J, with 5 bases between the two ends. The CDR3: CASSQGLNEQFF. DNA of the CDR3: TGTGCCAGCAGCCAAGGGTTAAATGAGCAGTTCTTC.

The chain uses TRBV7-9 and TRBJ1-3; D perhaps matches TRBD1 (5 bases). The germline CDR1 and CDR2 sequences are SEHNR and FQNEAQ (reference sequence). Deletions cut 2 bases from V and 0 bases from J, with 11 bases between. This CDR3 has 16 residues. CDR3 DNA sequence: TGTGCCAGCAGCTTAATGACAGCGAGCTCTGGAAACACCATATATTTT. It encodes CASSLMTASSGNTIYF.

There are many counts of this clonotype. The chain combines TRBV12-3 or TRBV12-4 with TRBJ2-1, with D perhaps TRBD1 or TRBD2 (5 bases each). V lost 7 bases and J lost 7, with 14 bases in between. The CDR3 has 13 residues. The CDR3, as DNA: TGTGCCAGCATGGGGGAGAGTCGTAATGAGCAGTTCTTC. Its translation is CASMGESRNEQFF.